This T cell receptor (beta chain) came from a study of T cell responses to AZD1222 COVID-19 vaccine. Overall study findings and caveats: Just six people given AZD1222 tested seropositive at baseline. Repertoires were sampled only after the peak T cell response. The CD4 TCRs associated with vaccination extended across spike and predominated at 160-218 and 743-854. White British people made up most donors, females outnumbered males, and clonal diversity was possibly underestimated.

Of note for this clone: Its target is not known.

TCRdb keeps only in-frame clones here, not all; method: immunoSEQ multiplex PCR. The sample yields some 250,000 clones, 90% to 95% seen once. Germline V gene data show CDR1 as SGHAT and CDR2 as FQNNGV. The CDR3 covers 14 residues. V was pared by 0 bases and J by 13 bases, with 16 bases between. This specimen consisted of peripheral blood, obtained 28 days after the second AZD1222 dose. The chain joins TRBV11-2 to TRBJ2-1; D may be TRBD2 (6 bases). The TCR originated in an adult who received the AZD1222 COVID-19 vaccine. DNA for the CDR3: TGTGCCAGCAGCTTAGACCCCAATAGCGGCCCTCAGTTCTTC. This translates into CASSLDPNSGPQFF.